The entry below gives a single T cell receptor beta chain sequence along with its context. Its target is not known. This entry is derived from a study of T-cell memory formation after mild COVID-19. Study in general: Most TCR clusters belonged to a single donor. Whole-study results and caveats: Clones shrinking between day 15 and 85 showed a balanced CD4/CD8 split, and those that grew later tilted toward CD4+. Pre-infection memory carried some responding clones, suggesting that cross-reactive memory joined. Contracting CD4+ clones sat mainly in CM and EM; CD8+ in EMRA.

Germline V CDR1 and CDR2: SGHTA, FQGNSA. The CDR3 totals 13 residues. Trimming cost V 1 base and J 7 bases, with 10 bases left between them. TCRdb recomputed calls from the 5' RACE reads with MiXCR, one row per CDR3 protein. The sample has more than 400,000 distinct CDR3 sequences, about 20% seen once. The receptor comes from an adult woman who had mild COVID-19 (a few samples of this study predate the infection). Cell type and time point are not known. This sequence joins TRBV7-2 and TRBJ1-2, with no clear D. The sample taken for sequencing was PBMCs or a T cell subset sorted from them (not recorded which). In nucleotides, the CDR3 is TGTGCCAGCAGCTTAGTTGGGGAGTTTGGCTACACCTTC. Residues: CASSLVGEFGYTF.